This T cell receptor beta chain derives from a study of T-cell memory formation after mild COVID-19. A few counts support this clonotype. Each CDR3 protein is one row after TCRdb ran MiXCR on the 5' RACE reads. The data contain about 470,000 distinct CDR3 sequences, around a sixth of them singletons. Trimming took 7 bases from V and 5 from J; bases not matched to a gene: 7. Germline V gives CDR1 SNHLY, CDR2 FYNNEI. The CDR3 loop spans 13 amino acids. The specimen was PBMCs or a T cell subset sorted from them (not recorded which). This TCR derives from an adult woman who had mild COVID-19 (a few samples of this study predate the infection). Cell type and time point are not known. The chain couples TRBV2 to TRBJ1-2; 7 bases fit TRBD1. As DNA, the CDR3 is TGTGCCAGCAATGCAGGGGGGAGGTATGGCTACACCTTC. The encoded protein is CASNAGGRYGYTF.